This TCR beta chain was sequenced in a study of T cell repertoires in cytomegalovirus infection. The V gene's germline CDR1 is SGHVS and CDR2 FNYEAQ. J was trimmed by 7 bases and V by 2 bases; bases with no gene match: 3. The CDR3 loop spans 14 amino acids. This clonotype occurred many times. A single record per CDR3 protein comes from TCRdb applying MiXCR to the reads. This sample carries about 530,000 distinct CDR3 sequences, more than 20% of them seen once, and the ten largest clones take about 13%. The sample taken for sequencing was PBMCs. V and J are TRBV7-6 and TRBJ2-2; 8 nucleotides agree with TRBD1. The sequence was collected from a human donor in good health (CMV status not recorded). Some clones in this sample may be carry-over from other donors' samples. CDR3 DNA sequence: TGTGCCAGCAGCTTACGGACAGGGAACGGGGAGCTGTTTTTT. Translating it yields CASSLRTGNGELFF.